The 24 T cell receptor beta chains presented below share a single source sample, sequenced in a study of T cells after posttransplantation cyclophosphamide. Some clones are missing from TCRdb's copy, which holds only in-frame ones; the method was immunoSEQ multiplex PCR. Singletons are absent from the sample, which has over 45,000 clones. Input material: PBMCs. These receptors were collected from a man aged 35-49 years in good health, CMV-negative, and a related stem cell transplant donor.

This clone was seen repeatedly, ten times or more. This chain joins TRBV28 and TRBJ2-3; tentatively, D is TRBD2 (6 bases). Germline V gene data show CDR1 as MDHEN and CDR2 as SYDVKM. CDR3 length equals 15 residues. Trimming removed 3 bases from V and 0 bases from J, with 10 bases in between. In DNA form, the CDR3 reads TGTGCCAGCAGTTTCTTAGCGGATAGCACAGATACGCAGTATTTT. Protein: CASSFLADSTDTQYF.

This clone showed up many times. The gene calls are TRBV18 and TRBJ2-1; D remains unclear. V was clipped by 3 bases and J by 0 bases, with 6 bases between them. This CDR3 spans 14 amino acids. Germline V gene lookup returns CDR1 KGHSH and CDR2 LQKENI. The CDR3 spells CASSPSRSYNEQFF. CDR3 in DNA: TGTGCCAGCTCACCTTCGCGCTCCTACAATGAGCAGTTCTTC.

This clone has a count of ten or more. The chain joins TRBV5-1 to TRBJ2-2; 12 nucleotides match TRBD2. The CDR3 covers 14 residues. V shed 6 bases and J 5 bases; nucleotides not matched to a gene: 2. Germline CDR1 is SGHRS and CDR2 is YFSETQ. The CDR3 sequence is CASKGLAGTGELFF. CDR3 nucleotide sequence: TGCGCCAGCAAAGGACTAGCGGGAACCGGGGAGCTGTTTTTT.

This clone was detected many times. The rearrangement joins TRBV27 to TRBJ2-7, with D tentatively TRBD1 (6 bases). The CDR3 consists of 12 residues. The V gene lost 6 bases and the J gene lost 2 bases, with 8 bases spanning the gap. Germline V gene lookup returns CDR1 MNHEY and CDR2 SMNVEV (reference sequence). In DNA form, the CDR3 reads TGTGCCAGCAGAGGACAGACCTACGAGCAGTACTTC. This gives the protein CASRGQTYEQYF.

This clone was observed at least ten times. This rearrangement joins TRBV28 to TRBJ1-1, with 8 bases aligning to TRBD1. CDR1 and CDR2 from the germline V gene are MDHEN and SYDVKM. Trimming at V came to 2 bases and at J to 4 bases, leaving 15 bases not matched to a gene. There are 18 residues in the CDR3. The CDR3 reads CASSLGRGLFTGSTEAFF. The CDR3 nucleotides are TGTGCCAGCAGTTTAGGCAGGGGGCTGTTTACGGGGTCCACTGAAGCTTTCTTT.

In this sample, this clone turned up many times. The chain carries TRBV4-1 and TRBJ1-1; no firm D call. CDR1 is MGHRA and CDR2 is YSYEKL in the germline V gene. The V end was cut by 5 bases, the J end by 1 base, with 8 bases between. The CDR3 is 13 residues long. CDR3 sequence: CASSEGGNTEAFF. The CDR3 coding sequence is TGCGCCAGCAGCGAAGGAGGGAACACTGAAGCTTTCTTT.

This clone was detected many times. V and J are TRBV27 and TRBJ1-2, with 10 bases matching TRBD1. With 6 bases clipped from V and 4 bases from J, the junction kept 2 bases outside the gene matches. The V gene's germline CDR1 is MNHEY and CDR2 SMNVEV (reference sequence). The CDR3 length is 13 residues. The DNA for the CDR3 is TGTGCCAGCAGAGGACAGGGGGGCTATGGCTACACCTTC. Translation gives CASRGQGGYGYTF.

This clone was counted ten times or more. This chain connects TRBV4-1 to TRBJ2-3, with TRBD2 matching 10 bases. This CDR3 is built from 15 residues. V shed 3 bases and J 8 bases; nucleotides not matched to a gene: 8. Per the germline V gene, CDR1 is MGHRA and CDR2 is YSYEKL. Here the CDR3 DNA reads TGCGCCAGCAGCCACGGTCTAGCGGGAGAGTCTACGCAGTATTTT. Translation: CASSHGLAGESTQYF.

This clone was picked up many times. V gene TRBV20-1 combines with J gene TRBJ2-1; 8 bases fit TRBD2. Germline CDR1 reads DFQATT; CDR2 reads SNEGSKA (reference sequence). The CDR3 covers 10 residues. The J segment lost 12 bases and the V segment lost 5 bases, leaving 3 bases of the junction unmatched. CDR3 region: CSAHLAGQFF. The CDR3 DNA sequence: TGCAGTGCTCATCTAGCGGGGCAGTTCTTC.

This clone was counted at least ten times. One junction end disagrees with the germline gene, perhaps due to a read error. The genes are TRBV16 and TRBJ1-5, with D unresolved. This CDR3 has 14 residues. Germline CDR1 reads KGHSY; CDR2 reads FQNENV. This chain's CDR3 is CASSQGQQNRPQHF. The DNA of the CDR3 is TGTGCCAGCAGCCAAGGGCAGCAGAATCGGCCCCAGCATTTT.

This clone was recorded at least ten times. V is TRBV30 and J is TRBJ1-3, with D hard to call. CDR1 and CDR2 (germline): GTSNPN, SVGIG (reference sequence). Trimming pared 4 bases from V and 4 bases from J, leaving 14 bases between. The CDR3 runs 14 residues. The CDR3 spells CAWTRRIQGNTIYF. The CDR3 DNA sequence: TGTGCCTGGACCAGACGAATACAGGGAAACACCATATATTTT.

This clone occurred many times. The chain links TRBV27 to TRBJ2-7, with 15 bases that match TRBD2. The ends lost 0 bases at V and 2 bases at J; junction bases unmatched: 5. Germline assignment: CDR1 MNHEY and CDR2 SMNVEV (reference sequence). The CDR3 length is 18 residues. CDR3 sequence (DNA): TGTGCCAGCAGTTTATCCGCAGGACTAGCGGGAGGGACCTACGAGCAGTACTTC. As protein: CASSLSAGLAGGTYEQYF.

Ten or more counts support this clone. The rearrangement joins TRBV6-6 to TRBJ2-7; D not certain. Per the germline V gene, CDR1 is MNHNY and CDR2 is SVGAGI (reference sequence). The CDR3 sequence is 11 residues long. V was pared by 5 bases and J by 4 bases, with 6 bases between. For the CDR3, the DNA is TGTGCCAGCAGTCCCCTTTACGAGCAGTACTTC. It specifies CASSPLYEQYF.

This clone has at least ten counts. The chain links TRBV5-4 to TRBJ2-5, with 9 bases that match TRBD2. Germline CDR1 and CDR2: SGHNT and YYREEE (reference sequence). V lost 2 bases, J lost 1 base, and 6 bases stayed unmatched. The CDR3 is 16 amino acids. The CDR3 is CASSLIAGGPQETQYF. The DNA for the CDR3 is TGTGCCAGCAGCTTAATCGCGGGAGGGCCCCAAGAGACCCAGTACTTC. The entire variable domain, with the rest obtained from reference TRBV5-4 and TRBJ2-5, is as follows: ETGVTQSPTHLIKTRGQQVTLRCSSQSGHNTVSWYQQALGQGPQFIFQYYREEENGRGNFPPRFSGLQFPNYSSELNVNALELDDSALYLCASSLIAGGPQETQYFGPGTRLLVL.

This clone has ten or more counts. The V gene is TRBV2, the J gene TRBJ1-1, with 7 positions matching TRBD1. Germline trimming cut 6 bases from V and 3 bases from J; bases unmatched to any gene: 10. From germline, CDR1 is SNHLY and CDR2 FYNNEI. This CDR3 spans 15 amino acids. The CDR3 DNA sequence: TGTGCCAGCAGGTTACAGGGGCTGTTGGACACTGAAGCTTTCTTT. Translation: CASRLQGLLDTEAFF.

This clone was counted ten times or more. The V call is TRBV29-1, the J call TRBJ2-5; TRBD1 aligns across 11 bases. Germline V lookup: CDR1 SQVTM, CDR2 ANQGSEA. The trim removed 4 bases at V and 5 bases at J, leaving 3 bases unmatched. The CDR3 is made up of 13 amino acids. This CDR3 is CSVGTGGMETQYF. The CDR3 DNA follows: TGCAGCGTTGGGACAGGGGGCATGGAGACCCAGTACTTC.

Ten or more counts support this clone. J is TRBJ2-3 and V is TRBV6-1; 9 bases are shared with TRBD2. V shed 2 bases and J 4 bases; nucleotides not matched to a gene: 4. Germline loops: CDR1 MNHNS, CDR2 SASEGT. CDR3 length: 15 amino acids. The CDR3 DNA follows: TGTGCCAGCAGTGAAAAAGCGGGAGGCCCAGATACGCAGTATTTT. Translated: CASSEKAGGPDTQYF.

There are many counts of this clone. DNA for the CDR3: TGTGCCAGCAGTTCGACAGGGGACGACTATGGCTACACCTTC. Translating it yields CASSSTGDDYGYTF. V gene TRBV6-5 combines with J gene TRBJ1-2; 8 bases fit TRBD1. CDR1 MNHEY and CDR2 SVGAGI come from the germline V gene. The CDR3 spans 14 residues. V was clipped by 4 bases and J by 3 bases; unmatched bases: 4.

This clone has at least ten counts. The chain combines TRBV5-4 with TRBJ2-5; D perhaps matches TRBD2 (6 bases). The CDR3 sequence is 15 residues long. V was shortened by 4 bases and J by 0 bases, with 13 bases between the two germline ends. Germline V lookup: CDR1 SGHNT, CDR2 YYREEE (reference sequence). CDR3 in DNA: TGTGCCAGCAGCCCCCCCCTAGCGAACCAAGAGACCCAGTACTTC. This gives the protein CASSPPLANQETQYF.

Ten or more counts support this clone. The genes are TRBV29-1 and TRBJ2-3, with TRBD1 identical over 8 bases. Germline V gene sequence: CDR1 SQVTM, CDR2 ANQGSEA. Unmatched junction bases numbered 6, after V lost 6 bases and J lost 4 bases. The CDR3 totals 13 residues. In DNA form, the CDR3 reads TGCAGCGTCTTGACAGGGGCACCAGATACGCAGTATTTT. Encoded protein: CSVLTGAPDTQYF.

This clone was detected ten times or more. The chain is built from TRBV30 and TRBJ1-5; a possible D gene is TRBD1 (6 bases). The ends were cut back, 4 bases at V and 5 bases at J, with 12 bases in the middle. Germline V gene data show CDR1 as GTSNPN and CDR2 as SVGIG (reference sequence). The CDR3 covers 13 residues. The CDR3 is CAWTDSAYQPQHF. The CDR3 bases are TGTGCCTGGACGGACAGCGCTTATCAGCCCCAGCATTTT.

This clone came up many times. The chain has TRBV10-3 and TRBJ2-7; D may be TRBD2 (5 bases). The CDR3 is 15 amino acids. Looked up from germline, CDR1 is ENHRY and CDR2 is SYGVKD. V was shortened by 5 bases and J by 0 bases, with 14 bases between the two germline ends. CDR3 DNA: TGTGCCATCAGTCCCTTGCGGGCTGACTCCTACGAGCAGTACTTC. Protein sequence: CAISPLRADSYEQYF.

In this sample, this clone turned up many times. CDR3 sequence: CASSTGSSRAGNEQFF. The CDR3 DNA follows: TGTGCCAGTAGTACCGGATCGAGTCGGGCGGGCAATGAGCAGTTCTTC. The rearrangement links TRBV19 to TRBJ2-1, with a weak D call TRBD2 (5 bases). The CDR3 covers 16 residues. The germline CDR1 and CDR2 sequences are LNHDA and SQIVND (reference sequence). V dropped 4 bases and J dropped 6 bases, with 19 bases sitting between them.

This clone has ten or more counts. The rearrangement joins TRBV7-9 to TRBJ2-3, with TRBD1 identical over 7 bases. This CDR3 is built from 16 residues. Germline CDR1 and CDR2: SEHNR and FQNEAQ (reference sequence). The trim removed 1 base at V and 0 bases at J, leaving 4 bases unmatched. CDR3 bases: TGTGCCAGCAGCTTAGGGGACAGACTTAGCACAGATACGCAGTATTTT. This gives the protein CASSLGDRLSTDTQYF. Full variable domain (outside the CDR3, taken from reference TRBV7-9 and TRBJ2-3): DTGVSQNPRHKITKRGQNVTFRCDPISEHNRLYWYRQTLGQGPEFLTYFQNEAQLEKSRLLSDRFSAERPKGSFSTLEIQRTEQGDSAMYLCASSLGDRLSTDTQYFGPGTRLTVL.